Included here is one T cell receptor beta chain sequence, with context. Its target is not known. Deletions cut 3 bases from V and 0 bases from J, with 16 bases between. The CDR3 loop spans 17 amino acids. Germline V CDR1 and CDR2: SGHNT, YYREEE (reference sequence). The data were obtained in a study of identifying expanded T cells in peripheral blood. Profiled with immunoSEQ multiplex PCR; TCRdb holds only in-frame clones, not every one. The sample lists about 78,000 clones, almost 85% occurring once. Findings and caveats of the study: Across healthy donors, higher total template counts meant significantly greater approximately two-week count variance. Over about two and four weeks, about 15 and 19 clones changed, versus 1.2 between replicates.

Healthy donors had no documented immune events, such as infections, while sampled. Material for sequencing was blood. The chain joins TRBV5-4 to TRBJ2-1; possible D gene TRBD2, 7 bases. This TCR was sampled from a person between 18 and 69 years old in good health. CDR3 bases: TGTGCCAGCAGCTCGGGGGGACCGGGGGCCTCCTACAATGAGCAGTTCTTC. It is translated as CASSSGGPGASYNEQFF.